This T cell receptor beta chain was obtained from a study of cytomegalovirus exposure and HLA in healthy donors. The study's findings and limits: Most subjects' HLA-A and HLA-B alleles were reportedly predicted from TCR beta sequences.

The V gene lost 6 bases and the J gene lost 10 bases, with 16 bases spanning the gap. This CDR3 comprises 14 residues. Germline lookup yields CDR1 SNHLY and CDR2 FYNNEI. Use of 60 Vbeta and 13 Jbeta primers characterized the PCR. The protocol was immunoSEQ multiplex PCR, while the TCRdb copy is restricted to in-frame clones and leaves out a portion. The sample has 120,000 or so clones, more than 80% seen once. Remarks on this clone: Its specificity is not known.

This TCR derives from a male donor in good health and CMV-seronegative. This rearrangement joins TRBV2 to TRBJ1-6, with D possibly being TRBD1 (6 bases). The sample comprised PBMCs. CDR3 nucleotide sequence: TGTGCCAGCAGGAGGGGGACCTTAGGGTCACCCCTCCACTTT. It is translated as CASRRGTLGSPLHF.